This TCR beta chain was retrieved from a study of blood T cell repertoires in COVID-19. Across the study: T cells, B-cell-depleted T cells, or PBMCs provided the cDNA or gDNA that served as material.

The CDR3 runs 16 residues. The germline gives CDR1 MRHNA, CDR2 SNTAGT. V shed 0 bases, J shed 3 bases, and the junction held 2 bases outside the gene matches. Source study methods: Reference gene primer amplification gave estimated nucleated cell counts. The protocol was immunoSEQ multiplex PCR, while the TCRdb copy is restricted to in-frame clones and leaves out a portion. For V, J and clone size, that table is used; D and trimming come from the DNA. The table records about 240,000 clones, approximately 82% of them present only once. The chain has TRBV6-4 and TRBJ2-3; TRBD2 matches 11 bases. This TCR was sampled from a man aged 30-40 years who had recovered from COVID-19. Material for sequencing was peripheral blood. In DNA, the CDR3 is TGTGCCAGCAGTGACTCCCTAGCGGGGGGAACAGATACGCAGTATTTT. This gives the protein CASSDSLAGGTDTQYF.